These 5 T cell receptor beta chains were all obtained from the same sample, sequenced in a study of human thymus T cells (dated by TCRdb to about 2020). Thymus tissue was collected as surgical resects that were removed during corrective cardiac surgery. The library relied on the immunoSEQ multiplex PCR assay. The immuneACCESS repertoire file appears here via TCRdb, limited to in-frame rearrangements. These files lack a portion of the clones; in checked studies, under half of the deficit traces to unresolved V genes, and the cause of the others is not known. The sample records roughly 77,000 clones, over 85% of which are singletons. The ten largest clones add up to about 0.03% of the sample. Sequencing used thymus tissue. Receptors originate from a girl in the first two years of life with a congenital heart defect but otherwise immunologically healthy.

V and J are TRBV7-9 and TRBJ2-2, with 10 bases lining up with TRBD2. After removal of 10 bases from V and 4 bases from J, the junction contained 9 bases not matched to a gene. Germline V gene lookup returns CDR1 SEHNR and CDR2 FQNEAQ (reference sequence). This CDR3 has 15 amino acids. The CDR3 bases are TGTGCCATCTATCGGAGCGGGAGGGCCACCGGGGAGCTGTTTTTT. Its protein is CAIYRSGRATGELFF.

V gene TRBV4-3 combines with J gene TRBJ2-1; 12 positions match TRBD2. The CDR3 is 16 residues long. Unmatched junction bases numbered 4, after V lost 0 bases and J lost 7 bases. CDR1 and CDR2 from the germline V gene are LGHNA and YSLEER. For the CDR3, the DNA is TGCGCCAGCAGCCAAGATACTAGCGGGAGGACGAATGAGCAGTTCTTC. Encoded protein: CASSQDTSGRTNEQFF.

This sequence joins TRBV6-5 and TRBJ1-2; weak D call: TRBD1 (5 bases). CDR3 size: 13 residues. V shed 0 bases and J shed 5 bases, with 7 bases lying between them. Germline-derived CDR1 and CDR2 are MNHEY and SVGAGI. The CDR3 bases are TGTGCCAGCAGTTACTCTGGGGGTTATGGCTACACCTTC. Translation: CASSYSGGYGYTF.

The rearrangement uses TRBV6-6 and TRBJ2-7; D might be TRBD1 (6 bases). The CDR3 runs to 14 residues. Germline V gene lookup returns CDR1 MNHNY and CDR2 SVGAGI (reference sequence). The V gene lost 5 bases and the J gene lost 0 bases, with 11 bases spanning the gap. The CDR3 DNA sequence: TGTGCCAGCAGTCCTAGGACAGTCTCCTACGAGCAGTACTTC. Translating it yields CASSPRTVSYEQYF.

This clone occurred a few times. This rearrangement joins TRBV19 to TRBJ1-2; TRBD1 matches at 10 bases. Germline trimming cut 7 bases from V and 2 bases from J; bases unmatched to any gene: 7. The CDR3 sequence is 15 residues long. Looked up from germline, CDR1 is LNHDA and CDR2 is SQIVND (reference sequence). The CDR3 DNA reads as TGTGCCAGTACCCTTGACAGGGGGCGAAACTATGGCTACACCTTC. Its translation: CASTLDRGRNYGYTF.